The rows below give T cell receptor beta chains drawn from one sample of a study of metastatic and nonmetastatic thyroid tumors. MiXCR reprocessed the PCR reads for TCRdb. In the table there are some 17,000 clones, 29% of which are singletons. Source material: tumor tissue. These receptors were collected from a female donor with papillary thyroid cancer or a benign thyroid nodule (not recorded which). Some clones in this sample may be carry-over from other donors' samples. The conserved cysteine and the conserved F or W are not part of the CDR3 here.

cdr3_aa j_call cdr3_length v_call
ASSIEPVRSPLH TRBJ1-6 12 TRBV7-6
ASSVGGQPAEAF TRBJ1-1 12 TRBV9
ASTLDSGRAETQY TRBJ2-5 13 TRBV28
SAYRDSLDGYT TRBJ1-2 11 TRBV20-1
ASSTPTSYRGNEQF TRBJ2-1 14 TRBV28
ASSGLAGERTQY TRBJ2-3 12 TRBV6-1
ASSQDLGRENIQY TRBJ2-4 13 TRBV3-1
ASSLGGGSFDEQY TRBJ2-7 13 TRBV5-1
ASSLAPREYYEQY TRBJ2-7 13 TRBV7-2
ASSYKRGRGATNEQF TRBJ2-1 15 TRBV6-6
SARDLQGVQETQY TRBJ2-5 13 TRBV20-1
ASSPRRQGADGYT TRBJ1-2 13 TRBV18
SARARSLSYEQY TRBJ2-7 12 TRBV20-1
ASKGGSSYEQY TRBJ2-7 11 TRBV28
ASSQPLTSGRSEQY TRBJ2-7 14 TRBV6-1
ASRSRTSEGMDTGELF TRBJ2-2 16 TRBV6-2/TRBV6-3
AWSVQDRGPHEQY TRBJ2-7 13 TRBV30
ASSLSNTEAF TRBJ1-1 10 TRBV5-1
ASSGTGGGYT TRBJ1-2 10 TRBV12-3/TRBV12-4
ASSRDGTSTDTQY TRBJ2-3 13 TRBV2
ASRLERGNSPLH TRBJ1-6 12 TRBV6-1
ASSLGGKNIQY TRBJ2-4 11 TRBV12-3/TRBV12-4
ASSSGGTNEKLF TRBJ1-4 12 TRBV11-2
ASSGSTDGNTIY TRBJ1-3 12 TRBV18
ASRNPAGTPEAF TRBJ1-1 12 TRBV6-1
ASSFLSQGARNEQF TRBJ2-1 14 TRBV12-3/TRBV12-4
ASSSRQNNSPLH TRBJ1-6 12 TRBV6-5
ASRQNFISNQPQH TRBJ1-5 13 TRBV27
SARENSGYEQY TRBJ2-7 11 TRBV20-1
ASSPPAGANVLT TRBJ2-6 12 TRBV18
ASRGTWELF TRBJ2-2 9 TRBV7-3
ASSRQGAGGYT TRBJ1-2 11 TRBV6-1
RDRTGGRGDYGYT TRBJ1-2 13 TRBV20-1
ASSYSRGEQY TRBJ2-7 10 TRBV6-6
ASSFRGSYNEQF TRBJ2-1 12 TRBV28
SARLADNEQF TRBJ2-1 10 TRBV20-1
ASSGGVAGVNEQF TRBJ2-1 13 TRBV12-3/TRBV12-4
ASSPGGLANPNEQF TRBJ2-1 14 TRBV28
ASSVGRRETQY TRBJ2-5 11 TRBV19
ASSYSGSDEQF TRBJ2-1 11 TRBV6-6
ASSYSGTPSYNEQF TRBJ2-1 14 TRBV6-2/TRBV6-3
ASSVAGGGLGTNEKLF TRBJ1-4 16 TRBV9
SVQGYRGYT TRBJ1-2 9 TRBV29-1
ASSSQGGTGTSPLH TRBJ1-6 14 TRBV6-1